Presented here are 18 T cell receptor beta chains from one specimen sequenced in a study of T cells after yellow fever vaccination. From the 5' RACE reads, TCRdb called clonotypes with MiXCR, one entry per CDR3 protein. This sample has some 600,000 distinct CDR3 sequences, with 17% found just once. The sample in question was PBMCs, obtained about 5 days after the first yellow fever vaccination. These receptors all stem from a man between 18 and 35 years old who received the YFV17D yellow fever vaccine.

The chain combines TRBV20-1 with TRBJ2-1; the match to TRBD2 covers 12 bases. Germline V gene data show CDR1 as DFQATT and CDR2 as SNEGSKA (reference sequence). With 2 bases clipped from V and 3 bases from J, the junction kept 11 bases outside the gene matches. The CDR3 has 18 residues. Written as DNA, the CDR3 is TGCAGTGCTAGACCACTTCTAGCGGGGGGGTTTCACTACAATGAGCAGTTCTTC. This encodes CSARPLLAGGFHYNEQFF.

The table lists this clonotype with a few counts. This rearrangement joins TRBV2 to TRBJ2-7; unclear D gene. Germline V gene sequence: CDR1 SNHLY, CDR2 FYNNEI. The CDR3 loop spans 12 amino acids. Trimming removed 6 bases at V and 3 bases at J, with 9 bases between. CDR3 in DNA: TGTGCCAGCAGCCAAGACATCTACGAGCAGTACTTC. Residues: CASSQDIYEQYF.

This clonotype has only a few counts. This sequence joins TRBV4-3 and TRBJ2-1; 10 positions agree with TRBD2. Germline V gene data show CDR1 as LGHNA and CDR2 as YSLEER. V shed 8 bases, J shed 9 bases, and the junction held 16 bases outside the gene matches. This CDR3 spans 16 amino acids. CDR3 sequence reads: CASGGLSGGAFGEQFF. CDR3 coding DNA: TGCGCCAGCGGAGGACTAAGCGGGGGGGCCTTCGGTGAGCAGTTCTTC.

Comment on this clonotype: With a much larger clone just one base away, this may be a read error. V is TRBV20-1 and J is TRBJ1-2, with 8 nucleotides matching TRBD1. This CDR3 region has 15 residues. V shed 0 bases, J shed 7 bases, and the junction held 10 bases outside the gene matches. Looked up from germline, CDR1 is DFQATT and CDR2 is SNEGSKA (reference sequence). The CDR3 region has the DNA TGCAGTGCTAGAGATGACCGGGCAGGGGGCACTGGCTACACCTTC. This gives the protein CSARDDRAGGTGYTF.

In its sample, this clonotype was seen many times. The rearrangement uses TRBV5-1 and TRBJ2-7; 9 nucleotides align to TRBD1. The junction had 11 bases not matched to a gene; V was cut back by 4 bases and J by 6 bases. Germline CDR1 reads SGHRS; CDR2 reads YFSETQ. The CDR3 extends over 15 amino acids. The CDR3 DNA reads TGCGCCAGCAGCGAGAGGACAGGGGCACTTTCCGAGCAGTACTTC. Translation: CASSERTGALSEQYF.

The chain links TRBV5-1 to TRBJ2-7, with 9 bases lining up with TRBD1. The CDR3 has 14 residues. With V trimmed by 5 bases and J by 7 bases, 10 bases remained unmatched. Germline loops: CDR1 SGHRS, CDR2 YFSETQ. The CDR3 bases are TGCGCCAGCAGTTACGGGACAGGGTTGGTAGAGCAGTACTTC. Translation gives CASSYGTGLVEQYF.

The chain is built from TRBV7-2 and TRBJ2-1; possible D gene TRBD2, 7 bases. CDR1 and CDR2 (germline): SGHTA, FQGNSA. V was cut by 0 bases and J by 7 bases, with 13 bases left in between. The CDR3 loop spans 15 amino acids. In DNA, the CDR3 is TGTGCCAGCAGCTTAGCTTGGACTAGGGGGAATGAGCAGTTCTTC. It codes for CASSLAWTRGNEQFF. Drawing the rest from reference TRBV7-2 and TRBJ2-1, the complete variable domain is GAGVSQSPSNKVTEKGKDVELRCDPISGHTALYWYRQSLGQGLEFLIYFQGNSAPDKSGLPSDRFSAERTGGSVSTLTIQRTQQEDSAVYLCASSLAWTRGNEQFFGPGTRLTVL.

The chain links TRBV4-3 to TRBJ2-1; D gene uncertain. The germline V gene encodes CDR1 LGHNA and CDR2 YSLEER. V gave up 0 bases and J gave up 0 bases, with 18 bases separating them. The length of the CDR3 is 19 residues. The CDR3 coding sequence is TGCGCCAGCAGCCAAGATAATGGTCTTGCAGTGGGCTCCTACAATGAGCAGTTCTTC. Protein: CASSQDNGLAVGSYNEQFF.

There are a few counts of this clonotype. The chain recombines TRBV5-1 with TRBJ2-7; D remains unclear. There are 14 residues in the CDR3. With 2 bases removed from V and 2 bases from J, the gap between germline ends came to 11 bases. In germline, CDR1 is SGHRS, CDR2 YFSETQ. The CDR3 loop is CASSFWGRPYEQYV. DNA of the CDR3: TGCGCCAGCAGCTTCTGGGGAAGGCCCTACGAGCAGTACGTC.

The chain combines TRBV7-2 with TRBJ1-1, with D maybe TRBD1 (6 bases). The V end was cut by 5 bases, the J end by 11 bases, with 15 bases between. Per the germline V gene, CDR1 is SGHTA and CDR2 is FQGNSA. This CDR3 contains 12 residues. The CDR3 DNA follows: TGTGCCAGCAGCCCGGGTAGGGGGGTGGCTTTCTTT. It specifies CASSPGRGVAFF.

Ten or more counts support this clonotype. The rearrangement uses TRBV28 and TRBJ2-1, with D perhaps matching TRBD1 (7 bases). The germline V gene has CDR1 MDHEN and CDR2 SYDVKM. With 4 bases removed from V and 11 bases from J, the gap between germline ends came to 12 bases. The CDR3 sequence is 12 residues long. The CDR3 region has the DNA TGTGCCAGCAGTTCTCAGGGGGGCCAGCAGTTCTTC. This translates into CASSSQGGQQFF.

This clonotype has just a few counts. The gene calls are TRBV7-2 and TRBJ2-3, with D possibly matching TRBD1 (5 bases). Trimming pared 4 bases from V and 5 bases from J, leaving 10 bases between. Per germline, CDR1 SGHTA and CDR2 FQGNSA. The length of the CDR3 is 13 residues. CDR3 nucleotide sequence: TGTGCCAGCAGCTCAGGAAGGGGAGATACGCAGTATTTT. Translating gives CASSSGRGDTQYF. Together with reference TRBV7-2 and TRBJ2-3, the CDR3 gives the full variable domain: GAGVSQSPSNKVTEKGKDVELRCDPISGHTALYWYRQSLGQGLEFLIYFQGNSAPDKSGLPSDRFSAERTGGSVSTLTIQRTQQEDSAVYLCASSSGRGDTQYFGPGTRLTVL.

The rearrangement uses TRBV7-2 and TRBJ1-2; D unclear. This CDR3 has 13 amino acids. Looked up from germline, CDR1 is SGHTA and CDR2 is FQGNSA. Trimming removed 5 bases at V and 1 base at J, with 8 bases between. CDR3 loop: CASSPFINYGYTF. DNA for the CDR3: TGTGCCAGCAGCCCTTTCATTAACTATGGCTACACCTTC.

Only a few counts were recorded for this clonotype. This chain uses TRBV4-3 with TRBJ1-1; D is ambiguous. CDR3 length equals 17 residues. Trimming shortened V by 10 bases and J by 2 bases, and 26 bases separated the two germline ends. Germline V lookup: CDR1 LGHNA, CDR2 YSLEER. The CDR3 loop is CANPPSHSPLANTEAFF. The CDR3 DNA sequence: TGCGCCAATCCTCCCAGTCACAGTCCCTTGGCAAACACTGAAGCTTTCTTT.

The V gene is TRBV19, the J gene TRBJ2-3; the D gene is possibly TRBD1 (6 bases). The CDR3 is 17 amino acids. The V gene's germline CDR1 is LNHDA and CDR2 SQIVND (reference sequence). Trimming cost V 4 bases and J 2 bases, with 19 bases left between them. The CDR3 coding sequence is TGTGCCAGTAGTACCGGGCTTCGGACAGACTACACAGATACGCAGTATTTT. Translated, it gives CASSTGLRTDYTDTQYF.

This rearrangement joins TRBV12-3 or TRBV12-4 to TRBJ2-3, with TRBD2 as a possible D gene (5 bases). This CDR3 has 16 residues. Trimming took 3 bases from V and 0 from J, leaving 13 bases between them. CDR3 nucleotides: TGTGCCAGCAGTTTGGCGGAAGGGAGTAGCACAGATACGCAGTATTTT. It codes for CASSLAEGSSTDTQYF.

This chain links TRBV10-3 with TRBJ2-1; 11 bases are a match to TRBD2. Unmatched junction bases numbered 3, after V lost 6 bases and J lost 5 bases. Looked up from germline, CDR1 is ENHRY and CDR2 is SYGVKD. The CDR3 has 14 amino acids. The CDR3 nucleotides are TGTGCCATCAGCTTTAGCGGGGGGGACAATGAGCAGTTCTTC. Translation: CAISFSGGDNEQFF.

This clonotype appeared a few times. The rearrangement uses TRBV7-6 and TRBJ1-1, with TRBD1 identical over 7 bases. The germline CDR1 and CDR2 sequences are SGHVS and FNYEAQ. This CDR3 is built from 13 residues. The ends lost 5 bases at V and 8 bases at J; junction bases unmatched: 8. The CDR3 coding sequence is TGTGCCAGCAGCGTTCGGACAGGCGGAGAAGCTTTCTTT. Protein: CASSVRTGGEAFF.